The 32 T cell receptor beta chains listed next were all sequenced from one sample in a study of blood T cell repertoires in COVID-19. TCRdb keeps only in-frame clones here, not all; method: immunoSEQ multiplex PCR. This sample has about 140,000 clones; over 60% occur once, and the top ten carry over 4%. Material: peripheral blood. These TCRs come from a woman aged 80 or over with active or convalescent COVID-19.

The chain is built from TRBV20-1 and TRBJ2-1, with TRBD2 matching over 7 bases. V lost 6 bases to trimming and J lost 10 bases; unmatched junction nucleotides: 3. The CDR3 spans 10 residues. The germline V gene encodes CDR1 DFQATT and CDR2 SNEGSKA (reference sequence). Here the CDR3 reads CSALGGEQFF. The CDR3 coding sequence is TGCAGTGCGTTGGGGGGGGAGCAGTTCTTC.

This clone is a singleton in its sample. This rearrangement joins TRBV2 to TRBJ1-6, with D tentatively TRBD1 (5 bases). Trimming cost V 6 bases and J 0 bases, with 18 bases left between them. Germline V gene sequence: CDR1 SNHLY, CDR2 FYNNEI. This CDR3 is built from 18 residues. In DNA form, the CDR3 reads TGTGCCAGCAGGGGGACTCTTCGGACAAGCTCCTATAATTCACCCCTCCACTTT. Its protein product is CASRGTLRTSSYNSPLHF. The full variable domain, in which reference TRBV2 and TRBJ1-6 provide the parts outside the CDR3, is EPEVTQTPSHQVTQMGQEVILRCVPISNHLYFYWYRQILGQKVEFLVSFYNNEISEKSEIFDDQFSVERPDGSNFTLKIRSTKLEDSAMYFCASRGTLRTSSYNSPLHFGNGTRLTVT.

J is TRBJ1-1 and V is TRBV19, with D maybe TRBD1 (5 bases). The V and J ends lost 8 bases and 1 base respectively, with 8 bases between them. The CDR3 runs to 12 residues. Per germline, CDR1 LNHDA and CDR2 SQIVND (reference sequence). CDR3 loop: CASRTGNTEAFF. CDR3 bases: TGTGCCAGTCGAACAGGGAACACTGAAGCTTTCTTT.

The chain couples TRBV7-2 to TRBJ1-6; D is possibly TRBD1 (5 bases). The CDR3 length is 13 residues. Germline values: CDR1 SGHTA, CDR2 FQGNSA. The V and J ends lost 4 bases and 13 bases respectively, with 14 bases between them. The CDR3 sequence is CASSSTTEVPLHF. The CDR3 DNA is TGTGCCAGCAGCTCCACGACAGAAGTTCCCCTCCACTTT.

The CDR3 DNA is TGTGCCAGCAGCGGACTAGGACTTGGGCTTGGGAATGAGCAGTTCTTC. Translating it yields CASSGLGLGLGNEQFF. The gene calls are TRBV9 and TRBJ2-1, with TRBD2 as a possible D gene (6 bases). Germline loops: CDR1 SGDLS, CDR2 YYNGEE. The CDR3 is made up of 16 amino acids. With 3 bases removed from V and 7 bases from J, the gap between germline ends came to 20 bases.

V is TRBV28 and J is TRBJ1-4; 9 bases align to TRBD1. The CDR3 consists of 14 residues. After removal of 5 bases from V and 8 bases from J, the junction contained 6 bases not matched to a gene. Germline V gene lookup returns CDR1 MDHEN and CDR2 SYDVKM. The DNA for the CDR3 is TGTGCCAGCAGTACGACAGGGGGAAACGAAAAACTGTTTTTT. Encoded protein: CASSTTGGNEKLFF. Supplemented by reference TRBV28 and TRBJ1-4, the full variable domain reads DVKVTQSSRYLVKRTGEKVFLECVQDMDHENMFWYRQDPGLGLRLIYFSYDVKMKEKGDIPEGYSVSREKKERFSLILESASTNQTSMYLCASSTTGGNEKLFFGSGTQLSVL.

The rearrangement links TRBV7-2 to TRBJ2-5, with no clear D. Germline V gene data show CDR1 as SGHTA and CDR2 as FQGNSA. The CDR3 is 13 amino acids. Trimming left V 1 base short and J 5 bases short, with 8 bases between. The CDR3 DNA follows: TGTGCCAGCAGCTTAGGTGTCGCGGAGACCCAGTACTTC. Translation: CASSLGVAETQYF.

CDR3 nucleotide sequence: TGTGCCAGCAGCCAAGTTGCTAGCGGGGGTATCGCAGATACGCAGTATTTT. This sequence encodes CASSQVASGGIADTQYF. The J gene is TRBJ2-3, the V gene TRBV3-1 (or the pseudogene TRBV3-2); 10 bases are shared with TRBD2. Germline assignment: CDR1 LGHDT and CDR2 YNNKEL (reference sequence). CDR3 length equals 17 residues. Trimming cost V 1 base and J 4 bases; bases outside gene matches: 8.

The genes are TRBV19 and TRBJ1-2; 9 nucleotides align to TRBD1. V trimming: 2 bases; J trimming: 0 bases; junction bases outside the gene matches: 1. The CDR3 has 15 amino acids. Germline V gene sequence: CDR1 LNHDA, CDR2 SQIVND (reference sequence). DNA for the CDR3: TGTGCCAGTAGTATAAGGACAGGGGCTAACTATGGCTACACCTTC. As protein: CASSIRTGANYGYTF.

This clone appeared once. CDR3 region: CASSSKRGDTDTQYF. The CDR3 DNA is TGTGCCAGCAGTAGTAAGCGGGGGGACACAGATACGCAGTATTTT. The chain is built from TRBV2 and TRBJ2-3; 9 nucleotides agree with TRBD2. The CDR3 runs to 15 residues. J lost 2 bases, V lost 5 bases, and 5 bases had no gene match. Germline assignment: CDR1 SNHLY and CDR2 FYNNEI.

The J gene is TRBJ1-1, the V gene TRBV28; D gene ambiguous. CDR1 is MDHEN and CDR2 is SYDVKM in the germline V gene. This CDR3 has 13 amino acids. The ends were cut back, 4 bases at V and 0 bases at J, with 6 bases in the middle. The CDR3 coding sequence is TGTGCCAGCAGTTCCCTACTGAACACTGAAGCTTTCTTT. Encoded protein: CASSSLLNTEAFF.

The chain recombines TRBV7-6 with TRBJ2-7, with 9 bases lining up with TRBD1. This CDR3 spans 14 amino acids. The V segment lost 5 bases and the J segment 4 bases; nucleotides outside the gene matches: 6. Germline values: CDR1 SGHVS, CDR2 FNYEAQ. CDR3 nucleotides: TGTGCCAGCAGCCTCGACAGGGGGGGATACGAGCAGTACTTC. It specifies CASSLDRGGYEQYF. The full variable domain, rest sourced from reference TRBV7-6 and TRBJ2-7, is GAGVSQSPRYKVTKRGQDVALRCDPISGHVSLYWYRQALGQGPEFLTYFNYEAQQDKSGLPNDRFSAERPEGSISTLTIQRTEQRDSAMYRCASSLDRGGYEQYFGPGTRLTVT.

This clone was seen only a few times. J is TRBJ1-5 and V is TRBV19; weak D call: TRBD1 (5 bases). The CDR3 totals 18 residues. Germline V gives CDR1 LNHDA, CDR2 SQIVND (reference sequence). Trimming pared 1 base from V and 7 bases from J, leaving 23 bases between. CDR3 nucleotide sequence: TGTGCCAGTAGTATAGGATCACAGGCGCGCCTAATCAAACAGCCCCAGCATTTT. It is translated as CASSIGSQARLIKQPQHF.

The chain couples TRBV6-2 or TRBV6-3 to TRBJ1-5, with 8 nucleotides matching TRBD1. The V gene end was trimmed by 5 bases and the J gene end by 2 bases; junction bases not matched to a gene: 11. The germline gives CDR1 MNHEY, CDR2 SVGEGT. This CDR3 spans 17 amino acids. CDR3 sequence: CASSKGQAQGRNQPQHF. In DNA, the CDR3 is TGTGCCAGCAGTAAGGGACAGGCTCAGGGCCGCAATCAGCCCCAGCATTTT.

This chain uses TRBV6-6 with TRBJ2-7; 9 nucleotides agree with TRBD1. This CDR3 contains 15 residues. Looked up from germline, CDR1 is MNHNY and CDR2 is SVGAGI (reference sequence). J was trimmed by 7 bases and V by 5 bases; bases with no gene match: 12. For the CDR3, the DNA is TGTGCCAGCAGTGAGCCGGGACAGGGTATACGGGAGCAGTACTTC. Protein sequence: CASSEPGQGIREQYF.

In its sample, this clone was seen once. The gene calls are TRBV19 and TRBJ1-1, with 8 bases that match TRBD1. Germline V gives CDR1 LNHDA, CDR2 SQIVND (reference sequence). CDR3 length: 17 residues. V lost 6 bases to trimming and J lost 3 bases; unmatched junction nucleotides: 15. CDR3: CASSRRGRIGEDTEAFF. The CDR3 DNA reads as TGTGCCAGTAGCCGCAGGGGGCGAATAGGCGAGGACACTGAAGCTTTCTTT.

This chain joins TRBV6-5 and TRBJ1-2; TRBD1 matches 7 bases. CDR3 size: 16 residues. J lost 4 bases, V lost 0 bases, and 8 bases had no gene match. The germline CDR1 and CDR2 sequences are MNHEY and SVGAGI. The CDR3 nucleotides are TGTGCCAGCAGTTACTCGTTACAGGGGAGAGGCTATGGCTACACCTTC. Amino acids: CASSYSLQGRGYGYTF.

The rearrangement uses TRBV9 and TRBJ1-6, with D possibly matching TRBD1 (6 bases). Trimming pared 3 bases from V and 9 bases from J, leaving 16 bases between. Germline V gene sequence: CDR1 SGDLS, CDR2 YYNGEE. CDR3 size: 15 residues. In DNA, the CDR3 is TGTGCCAGCAGCGGAACAGGGATTCCTGGTTCACCCCTCCACTTT. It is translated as CASSGTGIPGSPLHF.

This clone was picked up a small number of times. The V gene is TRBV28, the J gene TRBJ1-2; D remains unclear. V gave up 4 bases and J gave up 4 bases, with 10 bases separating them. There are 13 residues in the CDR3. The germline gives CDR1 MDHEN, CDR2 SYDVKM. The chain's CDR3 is CASSSEDAYGYTF. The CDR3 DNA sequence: TGTGCCAGCAGTTCGGAGGACGCCTATGGCTACACCTTC.

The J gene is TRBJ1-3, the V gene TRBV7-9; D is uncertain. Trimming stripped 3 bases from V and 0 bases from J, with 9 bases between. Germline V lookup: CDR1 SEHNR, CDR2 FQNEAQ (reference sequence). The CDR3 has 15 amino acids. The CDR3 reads CASSFVPPSGNTIYF. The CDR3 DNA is TGTGCCAGCAGCTTTGTTCCTCCCTCTGGAAACACCATATATTTT.

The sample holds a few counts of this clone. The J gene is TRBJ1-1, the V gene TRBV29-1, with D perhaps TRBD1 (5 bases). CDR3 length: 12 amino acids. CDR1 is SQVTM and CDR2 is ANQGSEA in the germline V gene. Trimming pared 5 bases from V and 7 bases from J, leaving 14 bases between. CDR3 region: CSVTLGGIEAFF. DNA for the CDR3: TGCAGCGTTACCCTGGGGGGGATTGAAGCTTTCTTT.

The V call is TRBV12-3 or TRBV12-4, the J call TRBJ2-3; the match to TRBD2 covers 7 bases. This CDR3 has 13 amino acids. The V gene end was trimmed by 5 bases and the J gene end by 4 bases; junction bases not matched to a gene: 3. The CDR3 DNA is TGTGCCAGCAGTGGGAGGGTGCCAGATACGCAGTATTTT. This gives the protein CASSGRVPDTQYF.

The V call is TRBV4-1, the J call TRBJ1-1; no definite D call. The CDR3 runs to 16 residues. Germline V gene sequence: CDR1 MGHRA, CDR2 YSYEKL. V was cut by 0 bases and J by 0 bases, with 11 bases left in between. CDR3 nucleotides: TGCGCCAGCAGCCAAGACCGGAGGCGGTTGAACACTGAAGCTTTCTTT. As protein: CASSQDRRRLNTEAFF.

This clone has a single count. The CDR3 loop reads CASSPPVQGTTPYGYTF. For the CDR3, the DNA is TGTGCCAGTAGTCCTCCCGTACAGGGTACAACACCATATGGCTACACCTTC. The chain combines TRBV19 with TRBJ1-2; possibly TRBD1 for D (6 bases). CDR3 size: 17 residues. V was pared by 5 bases and J by 5 bases, with 24 bases between. CDR1 is LNHDA and CDR2 is SQIVND in the germline V gene (reference sequence).

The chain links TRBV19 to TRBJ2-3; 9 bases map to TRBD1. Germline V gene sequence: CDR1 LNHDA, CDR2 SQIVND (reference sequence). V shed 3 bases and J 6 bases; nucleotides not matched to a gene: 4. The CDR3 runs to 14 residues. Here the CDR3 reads CASSMWDRDDTQYF. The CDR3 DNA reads TGTGCCAGTAGTATGTGGGACAGGGACGATACGCAGTATTTT.

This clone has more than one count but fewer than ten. The CDR3 nucleotides read TGTGCCAGTAGTGCTACCACCGGGACAGGGAATGAAAAACTGTTTTTT. Translating it yields CASSATTGTGNEKLFF. The genes are TRBV19 and TRBJ1-4; 9 bases line up with TRBD1. Germline-derived CDR1 and CDR2 are LNHDA and SQIVND (reference sequence). The CDR3 spans 16 residues. V lost 5 bases to trimming and J lost 5 bases; unmatched junction nucleotides: 9.

The CDR3 region is CASSLAGGRDTF. DNA for the CDR3: TGTGCCAGCAGCTTAGCGGGGGGTAGGGACACCTTC. V and J are TRBV7-2 and TRBJ1-2; D might be TRBD1 (5 bases). Germline V gene data show CDR1 as SGHTA and CDR2 as FQGNSA. The CDR3 spans 12 residues. The V gene lost 0 bases and the J gene lost 12 bases, with 11 bases spanning the gap.

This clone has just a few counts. DNA of the CDR3: TGTGCCAGCAGTGCTACCCCCGCCCACGAGCAGTACTTC. Translating gives CASSATPAHEQYF. The chain combines TRBV6-4 with TRBJ2-7; D gene unclear. V was pared by 4 bases and J by 5 bases, with 12 bases between. The CDR3 length is 13 residues. Germline-derived CDR1 and CDR2 are MRHNA and SNTAGT.

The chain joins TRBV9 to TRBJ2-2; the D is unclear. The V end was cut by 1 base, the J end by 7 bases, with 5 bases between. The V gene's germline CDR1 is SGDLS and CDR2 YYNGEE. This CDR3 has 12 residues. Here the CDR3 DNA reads TGTGCCAGCAGCGTAATCTACGGGGAGCTGTTTTTT. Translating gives CASSVIYGELFF.

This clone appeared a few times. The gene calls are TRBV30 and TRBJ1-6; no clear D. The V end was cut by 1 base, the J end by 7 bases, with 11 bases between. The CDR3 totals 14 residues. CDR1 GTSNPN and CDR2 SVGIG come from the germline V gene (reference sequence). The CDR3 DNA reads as TGTGCCTGGAGTGGGGCCACACCGAATTCACCCCTCCACTTT. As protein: CAWSGATPNSPLHF.

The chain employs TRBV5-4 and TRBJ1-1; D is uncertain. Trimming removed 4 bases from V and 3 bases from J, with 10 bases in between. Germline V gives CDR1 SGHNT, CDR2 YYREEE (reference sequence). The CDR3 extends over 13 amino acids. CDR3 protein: CASSPGLYTEAFF. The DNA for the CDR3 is TGTGCCAGCAGCCCAGGACTTTACACTGAAGCTTTCTTT. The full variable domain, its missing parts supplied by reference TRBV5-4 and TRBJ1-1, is ETGVTQSPTHLIKTRGQQVTLRCSSQSGHNTVSWYQQALGQGPQFIFQYYREEENGRGNFPPRFSGLQFPNYSSELNVNALELDDSALYLCASSPGLYTEAFFGQGTRLTVV.

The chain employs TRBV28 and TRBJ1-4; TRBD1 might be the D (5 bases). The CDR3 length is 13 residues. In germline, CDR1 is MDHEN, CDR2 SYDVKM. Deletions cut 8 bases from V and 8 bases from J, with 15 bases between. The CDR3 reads CASARGKGEKLFF. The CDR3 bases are TGTGCCAGCGCGCGGGGGAAGGGCGAAAAACTGTTTTTT.